The source of this T cell receptor (beta chain) is a study of response to subunit inactivated influenza vaccine. TCRdb re-derived calls from the RT-PCR reads in MiXCR, one entry per CDR3 protein. Among 400,000 to 650,000 distinct CDR3 sequences, 6.5% to 8% were seen once, and the ten largest hold about 12%. This clonotype was observed a handful of times. The V end was cut by 2 bases, the J end by 0 bases, with 14 bases between. The CDR3 runs to 15 residues. CDR1 and CDR2 (germline): SQVTM, ANQGSEA. The receptor was isolated from a man aged 45 to 75 who received an inactivated influenza vaccine. V usage is TRBV29-1 and J usage is TRBJ2-7, with D hard to call. The sample was PBMCs from blood, taken about 23 months after vaccination. The CDR3, as DNA: TGCAGCGTTGAATTACCAGGTGGGGACTCCTACGAGCAGTACTTC. It codes for CSVELPGGDSYEQYF.